Reported below is one T cell receptor beta chain. Its specificity is not known. Both 60 Vbeta primers and 13 Jbeta primers went into the PCR. The assay was immunoSEQ multiplex PCR, and TCRdb's table has in-frame clones only and misses some. The data contain 200,000 or so clones, approximately 80% of them singletons. This specimen comes from a study of cytomegalovirus exposure and HLA in healthy donors. General observations from the study: Sequence variants that were highly shared formed a cluster that was likely a sequencing artifact. Productive status was seen about 90% or about 30% of the time for most TCR beta V segments in an earlier analysis. The authors listed approximately 150 TCR beta chains as cytomegalovirus-associated.

Germline V lookup: CDR1 SNHLY, CDR2 FYNNEI. The CDR3 is 15 residues long. Trimming left V 4 bases short and J 2 bases short, with 14 bases between. This receptor was identified in a boy aged 2 to 10 in good health and CMV-seronegative. Sequencing was performed on PBMCs. The rearrangement links TRBV2 to TRBJ1-2, with TRBD1 as a possible D gene (6 bases). CDR3 residues: CASSGERTVNYGYTF. In nucleotides, the CDR3 is TGTGCCAGCAGTGGGGAAAGGACAGTGAACTATGGCTACACCTTC. The complete variable domain, with remaining parts taken from reference TRBV2 and TRBJ1-2, reads EPEVTQTPSHQVTQMGQEVILRCVPISNHLYFYWYRQILGQKVEFLVSFYNNEISEKSEIFDDQFSVERPDGSNFTLKIRSTKLEDSAMYFCASSGERTVNYGYTFGSGTRLTVV.